The rows below give T cell receptor beta chains drawn from one sample of a study of graft-versus-host responses after intestinal transplantation. Profiled with immunoSEQ multiplex PCR; TCRdb holds only in-frame clones, not every one. The sample lists about 6,800 clones; around nine tenths were seen once. The sample consisted of PBMCs, taken about 12 weeks after transplant. The receptor set was obtained from a human patient who received an intestinal transplant, so some T cells may come from the graft donor. CDR3s include the opening cysteine and the closing phenylalanine or tryptophan. Each record gives: V gene, J gene, clone size, D gene, CDR3 DNA, CDR3 protein. A D gene is named only where the DNA matches it firmly. Only some rows state a clone size, as once, few, many or a class for expanded clones.

TRBV7-2	TRBJ2-7	.	TRBD2	TGTGCCAGCAGCGGGGGGCTGGTCGGGACTAGCGGACACGAGCAGTACTTC	CASSGGLVGTSGHEQYF
TRBV9	TRBJ2-1	.	TRBD2	TGTGCCAGCAGCCGTACTAGCGGGAGCTACAATGAGCAGTTCTTC	CASSRTSGSYNEQFF
TRBV10-3	TRBJ2-7	few	.	TGTGCCATCAGTGAGACGCCCTACGAGCAGTACTTC	CAISETPYEQYF
TRBV7-3	TRBJ2-2	once	.	TGTGCCAGCAGCTTAGAGAGCGGGGAGCTGTTTTTT	CASSLESGELFF
TRBV6-1	TRBJ2-3	.	TRBD2	TGTGCCAGACTTAGCGGGAATAGCACAGATACGCAGTATTTT	CARLSGNSTDTQYF
TRBV2	TRBJ1-2	once	TRBD1	TGTGCCAGAGCCGGGACAGGAAGAGCTGATGGCTACACCTTC	CARAGTGRADGYTF
TRBV7-2	TRBJ2-7	once	.	TGTGCCAGCAGCTTTATGCATGGCCCCTACGAGCAGTACTTC	CASSFMHGPYEQYF
TRBV5-5	TRBJ1-5	.	TRBD1	TGTGCCAGCAGCTTTCAGGGGGCGAGACAGCCCCAGCATTTT	CASSFQGARQPQHF
TRBV7-1	TRBJ2-6	once	.	TGTGCCAGCAGCAGTCTTAAACGAGGACAAAGTCGGGCCAACGTCCTGACTTTC	CASSSLKRGQSRANVLTF
TRBV6-6	TRBJ2-3	once	.	TGTGCCAGCACCACCGGGGCAGGTACGCAGTATTTT	CASTTGAGTQYF
TRBV2	TRBJ2-1	.	.	TGTGCCAGCAGTGAAGCACCGCAGGGGCCGGATGAGCAGTTCTTC	CASSEAPQGPDEQFF
TRBV28	TRBJ1-5	.	.	TGTGCCAGCAGTTTACCAGGGGAGGTTCAGCCCCAGCATTTT	CASSLPGEVQPQHF
TRBV10-3	TRBJ1-3	.	.	TGTGCCATCGCGGCAATTTCTGGAAACACCATATATTTT	CAIAAISGNTIYF
TRBV19	TRBJ1-2	.	.	TGTGCCAGTAGTATTCCGGGTTATGGCTACACCTTC	CASSIPGYGYTF
TRBV11-3	TRBJ2-4	.	.	TGTGCCAGCAGCCCGACCGGAGGCGGCATTCAGTACTTC	CASSPTGGGIQYF
TRBV4-1	TRBJ1-6	.	.	TGCGCCAGCAGCCAAGATCAGGGTTCGCCCTACTCACCCCTCCACTTT	CASSQDQGSPYSPLHF
TRBV6-6	TRBJ1-2	.	TRBD1	TGTGCCAGCAGTTACTCGAATCAGGGGGCGAGCTATGGCTACACCTTC	CASSYSNQGASYGYTF
TRBV6-1	TRBJ2-1	.	TRBD2	TGTGCCAGCAGTGCTAGCGGCTCCTACAATGAGCAGTTCTTC	CASSASGSYNEQFF
TRBV18	TRBJ1-3	.	.	TGTGCCAGCTCGCTTGACTCTTTCTCTGGAAACACCATATATTTT	CASSLDSFSGNTIYF
TRBV6-6	TRBJ2-3	few	.	TGTGCCAGCAGTTACGACAGCACAGATACGCAGTATTTT	CASSYDSTDTQYF
TRBV30	TRBJ1-5	.	.	TGTGCCTGGAGTACGGCTGGCAATCAGCCCCAGCATTTT	CAWSTAGNQPQHF
TRBV28	TRBJ1-2	.	.	TGTGCCAGCAGGATAAGTCTCAGGGTCCAAGGCTACACCTTC	CASRISLRVQGYTF
TRBV5-6	TRBJ1-2	few	.	TGTGCCAGCAGCCGGGGAGGAGACTATGGCTACACCTTC	CASSRGGDYGYTF